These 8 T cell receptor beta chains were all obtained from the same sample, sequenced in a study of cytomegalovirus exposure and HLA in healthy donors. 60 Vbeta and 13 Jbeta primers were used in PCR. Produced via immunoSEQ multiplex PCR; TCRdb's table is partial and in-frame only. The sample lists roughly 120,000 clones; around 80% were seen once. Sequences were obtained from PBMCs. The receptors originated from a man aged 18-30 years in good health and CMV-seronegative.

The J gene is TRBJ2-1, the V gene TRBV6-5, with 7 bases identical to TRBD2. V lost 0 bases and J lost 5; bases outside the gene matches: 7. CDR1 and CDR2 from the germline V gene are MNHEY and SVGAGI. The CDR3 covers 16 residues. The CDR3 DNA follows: TGTGCCAGCAGTTACTCGCCTAGCGGCGACCACAATGAGCAGTTCTTC. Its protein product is CASSYSPSGDHNEQFF.

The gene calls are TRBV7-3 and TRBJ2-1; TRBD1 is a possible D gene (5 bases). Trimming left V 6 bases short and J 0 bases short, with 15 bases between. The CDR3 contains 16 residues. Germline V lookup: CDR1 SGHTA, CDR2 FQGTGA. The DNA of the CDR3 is TGTGCCAGCAGTCTAGTGGCCCAGGGCTCCTACAATGAGCAGTTCTTC. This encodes CASSLVAQGSYNEQFF.

Here the CDR3 DNA reads TGTGCCAGCAGCCGACAGGGGAAGTACGAGCAGTACGTC. It translates to CASSRQGKYEQYV. The rearrangement links TRBV11-2 to TRBJ2-7, with TRBD1 identical over 8 bases. In germline, CDR1 is SGHAT, CDR2 FQNNGV. The CDR3 is 13 residues long. The junction had 4 bases not matched to a gene; V was cut back by 5 bases and J by 4 bases.

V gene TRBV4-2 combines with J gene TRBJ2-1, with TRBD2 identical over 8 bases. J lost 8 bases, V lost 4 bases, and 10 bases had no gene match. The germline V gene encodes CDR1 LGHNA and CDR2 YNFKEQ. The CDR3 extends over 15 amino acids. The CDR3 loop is CASSRGAGEADEQFF. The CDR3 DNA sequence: TGTGCCAGCAGCCGCGGAGCGGGAGAGGCGGATGAGCAGTTCTTC.

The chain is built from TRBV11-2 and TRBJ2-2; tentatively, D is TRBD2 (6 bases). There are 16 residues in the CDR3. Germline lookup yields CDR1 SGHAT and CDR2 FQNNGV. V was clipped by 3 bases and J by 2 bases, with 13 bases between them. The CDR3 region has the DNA TGTGCCAGCAGCTTCTTCGGAGGGTCAAACACCGGGGAGCTGTTTTTT. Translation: CASSFFGGSNTGELFF.

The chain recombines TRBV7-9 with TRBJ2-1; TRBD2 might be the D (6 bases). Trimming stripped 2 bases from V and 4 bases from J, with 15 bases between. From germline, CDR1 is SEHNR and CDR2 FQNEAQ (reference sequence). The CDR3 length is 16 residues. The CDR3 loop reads CASSLRAGRSYNEQFF. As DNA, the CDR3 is TGTGCCAGCAGCTTACGGGCGGGAAGGTCTTACAATGAGCAGTTCTTC.

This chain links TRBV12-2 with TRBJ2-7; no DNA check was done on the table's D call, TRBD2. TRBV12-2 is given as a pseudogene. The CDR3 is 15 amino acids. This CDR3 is CASRLERQCSYEQYF. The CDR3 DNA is TGTGCAAGTCGCTTAGAGCGGCAGTGCTCCTACGAGCAGTACTTC.

The DNA of the CDR3 is TGTGCCAGCTCACCACTCACAGGGCGAGTACTTAACTATGGCTACACCTTC. Residues: CASSPLTGRVLNYGYTF. The chain carries TRBV18 and TRBJ1-2; D is perhaps TRBD1 (6 bases). The CDR3 has 17 amino acids. Germline values: CDR1 KGHSH, CDR2 LQKENI. With 1 base removed from V and 1 base from J, the gap between germline ends came to 16 bases.